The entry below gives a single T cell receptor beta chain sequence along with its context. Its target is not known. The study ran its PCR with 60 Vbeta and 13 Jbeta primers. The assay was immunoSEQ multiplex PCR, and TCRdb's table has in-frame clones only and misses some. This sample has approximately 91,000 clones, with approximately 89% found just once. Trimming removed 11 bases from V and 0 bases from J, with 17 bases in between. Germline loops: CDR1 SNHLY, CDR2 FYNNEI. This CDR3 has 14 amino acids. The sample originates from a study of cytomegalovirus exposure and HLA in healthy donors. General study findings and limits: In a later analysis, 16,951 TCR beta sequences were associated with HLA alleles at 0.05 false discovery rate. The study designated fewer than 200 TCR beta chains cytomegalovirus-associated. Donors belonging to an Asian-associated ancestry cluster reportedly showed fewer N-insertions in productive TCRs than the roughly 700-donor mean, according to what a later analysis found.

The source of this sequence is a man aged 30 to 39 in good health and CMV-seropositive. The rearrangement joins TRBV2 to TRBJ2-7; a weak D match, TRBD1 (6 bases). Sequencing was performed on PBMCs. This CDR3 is CAGTRQVSSYEQYF. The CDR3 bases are TGTGCCGGAACCAGACAGGTGAGCTCCTACGAGCAGTACTTC.